This T cell receptor beta chain was sequenced for a study of CD8 T cells in Susac syndrome. The authors carried out high-throughput sequencing of TCR beta. They applied it to CD8+ and CD4+ T cells obtained from blood. A word on this clonotype: Its cognate antigen is unknown.

The study, taken as a whole, reports: Susac syndrome CD4+ T cell repertoires showed no clonal expansion.

The RNA, about 0.5 to 1 ug, was put through reverse transcription using random hexamers. TCRdb reanalysed the immunoSEQ multiplex PCR reads using MiXCR and keeps one entry per CDR3 protein. Here the sample spans around 200,000 distinct CDR3 sequences, 90% to 95% being singletons. The V gene lost 5 bases and the J gene lost 3 bases, with 13 bases spanning the gap. The germline CDR1 and CDR2 sequences are SQVTM and ANQGSEA. The CDR3 consists of 13 residues. The source of this sequence is a human donor with Susac syndrome. V gene TRBV29-1 combines with J gene TRBJ1-1; D gene unclear. Sequencing was performed on CD4+ T cells from PBMCs. CDR3 nucleotide sequence: TGCAGCGTTCCCGGGTTTGGGGACACTGAAGCTTTCTTT. Translation gives CSVPGFGDTEAFF. Looking up the rest from reference TRBV29-1 and TRBJ1-1 gives the full variable domain: SAVISQKPSRDICQRGTSLTIQCQVDSQVTMMFWYRQQPGQSLTLIATANQGSEATYESGFVIDKFPISRPNLTFSTLTVSNMSPEDSSIYLCSVPGFGDTEAFFGQGTRLTVV.